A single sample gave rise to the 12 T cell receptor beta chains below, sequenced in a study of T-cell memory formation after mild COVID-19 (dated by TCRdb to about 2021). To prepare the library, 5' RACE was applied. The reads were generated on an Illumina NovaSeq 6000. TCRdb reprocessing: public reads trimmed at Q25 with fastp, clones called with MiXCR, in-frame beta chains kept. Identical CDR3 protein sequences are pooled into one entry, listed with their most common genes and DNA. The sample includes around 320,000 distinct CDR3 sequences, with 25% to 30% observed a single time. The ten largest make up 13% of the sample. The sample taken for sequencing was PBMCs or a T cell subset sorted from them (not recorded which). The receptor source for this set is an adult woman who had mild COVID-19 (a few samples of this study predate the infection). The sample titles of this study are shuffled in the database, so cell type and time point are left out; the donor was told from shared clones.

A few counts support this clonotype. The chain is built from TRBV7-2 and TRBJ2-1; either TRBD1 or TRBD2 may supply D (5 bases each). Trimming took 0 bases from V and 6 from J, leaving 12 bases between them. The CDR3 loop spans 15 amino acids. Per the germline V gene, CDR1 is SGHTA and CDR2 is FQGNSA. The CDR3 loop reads CASSLALAGSNEQFF. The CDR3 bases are TGTGCCAGCAGCTTAGCGCTAGCAGGGAGCAATGAGCAGTTCTTC. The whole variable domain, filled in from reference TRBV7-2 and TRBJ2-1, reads GAGVSQSPSNKVTEKGKDVELRCDPISGHTALYWYRQSLGQGLEFLIYFQGNSAPDKSGLPSDRFSAERTGGSVSTLTIQRTQQEDSAVYLCASSLALAGSNEQFFGPGTRLTVL.

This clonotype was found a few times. The DNA of the CDR3 is TGTGCCAGCAGTTACGGACTAGCGGGGGGCGCTCAAGAGACCCAGTACTTC. Amino acid sequence: CASSYGLAGGAQETQYF. The chain uses TRBV12-3 or TRBV12-4 and TRBJ2-5, with TRBD2 identical over 14 bases. The CDR3 sequence is 17 residues long. The V segment lost 4 bases and the J segment 2 bases; nucleotides outside the gene matches: 6.

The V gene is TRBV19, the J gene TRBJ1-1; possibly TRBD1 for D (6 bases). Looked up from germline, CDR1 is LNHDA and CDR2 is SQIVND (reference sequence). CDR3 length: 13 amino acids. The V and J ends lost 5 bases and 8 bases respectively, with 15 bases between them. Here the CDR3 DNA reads TGTGCCAGTAGTCCCAGGGGAGGAGGAGAAGCTTTCTTT. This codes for CASSPRGGGEAFF.

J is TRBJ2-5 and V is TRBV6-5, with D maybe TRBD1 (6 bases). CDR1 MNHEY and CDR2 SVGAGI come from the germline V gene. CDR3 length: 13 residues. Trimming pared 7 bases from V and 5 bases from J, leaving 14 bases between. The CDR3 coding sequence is TGTGCCAGCATGGTACAGGGTTCGGAGACCCAGTACTTC. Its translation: CASMVQGSETQYF.

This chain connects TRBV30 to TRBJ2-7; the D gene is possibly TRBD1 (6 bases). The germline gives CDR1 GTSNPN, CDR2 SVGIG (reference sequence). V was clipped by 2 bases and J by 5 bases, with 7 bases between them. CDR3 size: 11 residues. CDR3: CAWSYRDEQYF. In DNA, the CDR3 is TGTGCCTGGAGTTACAGGGACGAGCAGTACTTC.

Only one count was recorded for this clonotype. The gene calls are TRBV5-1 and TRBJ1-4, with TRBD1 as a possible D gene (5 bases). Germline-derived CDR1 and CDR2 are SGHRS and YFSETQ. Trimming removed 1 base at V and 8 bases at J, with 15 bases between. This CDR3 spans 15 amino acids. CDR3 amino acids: CASSLRDPGGEKLFF. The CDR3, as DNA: TGCGCCAGCAGCTTGAGGGACCCAGGAGGAGAAAAACTGTTTTTT. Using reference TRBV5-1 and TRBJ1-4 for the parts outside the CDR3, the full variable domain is KAGVTQTPRYLIKTRGQQVTLSCSPISGHRSVSWYQQTPGQGLQFLFEYFSETQRNKGNFPGRFSGRQFSNSRSEMNVSTLELGDSALYLCASSLRDPGGEKLFFGSGTQLSVL.

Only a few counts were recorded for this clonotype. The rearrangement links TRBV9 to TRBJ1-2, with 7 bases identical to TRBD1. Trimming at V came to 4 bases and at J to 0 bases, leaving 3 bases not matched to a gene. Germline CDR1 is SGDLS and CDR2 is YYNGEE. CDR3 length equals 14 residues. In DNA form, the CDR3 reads TGTGCCAGCAGCCCAGGGACAGCTAACTATGGCTACACCTTC. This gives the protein CASSPGTANYGYTF.

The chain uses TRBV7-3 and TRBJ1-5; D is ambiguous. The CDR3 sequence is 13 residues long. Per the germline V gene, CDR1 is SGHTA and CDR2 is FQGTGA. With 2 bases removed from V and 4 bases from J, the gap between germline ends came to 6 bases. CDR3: CASSLWENQPQHF. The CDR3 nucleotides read TGTGCCAGCAGCTTATGGGAGAATCAGCCCCAGCATTTT.

The CDR3, as DNA: TGTGCCAGCAGTGAAGTAGGAGGGTACGAGCAGTACTTC. Amino acids: CASSEVGGYEQYF. The genes are TRBV6-1 and TRBJ2-7, with D perhaps TRBD2 (6 bases). CDR1 is MNHNS, CDR2 SASEGT, per germline. Trimming shortened V by 1 base and J by 4 bases, and 8 bases separated the two germline ends. The length of the CDR3 is 13 residues.

The CDR3 protein is CASSLTGPTRSPLHF. CDR3 DNA sequence: TGTGCCAGCAGTTTAACTGGCCCCACGAGGTCACCCCTCCACTTT. The chain has TRBV12-3 or TRBV12-4 and TRBJ1-6; D call uncertain. This CDR3 has 15 amino acids. V was pared by 2 bases and J by 10 bases, with 15 bases between.

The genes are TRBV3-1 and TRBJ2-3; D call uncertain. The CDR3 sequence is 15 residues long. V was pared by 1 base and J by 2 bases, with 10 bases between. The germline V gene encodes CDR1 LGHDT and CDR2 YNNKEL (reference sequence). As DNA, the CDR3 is TGTGCCAGCAGCCAAGGATATGGCCCCACAGATACGCAGTATTTT. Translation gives CASSQGYGPTDTQYF.

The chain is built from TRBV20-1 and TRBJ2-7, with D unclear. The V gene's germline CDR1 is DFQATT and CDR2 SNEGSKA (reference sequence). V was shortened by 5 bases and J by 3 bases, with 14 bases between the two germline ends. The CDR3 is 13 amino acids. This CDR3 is CSARSGLVYEQYF. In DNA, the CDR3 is TGCAGTGCTCGCTCCGGTTTAGTCTACGAGCAGTACTTC.